The present entry profiles one T cell receptor beta chain with its context. The CDR3 is made up of 12 amino acids. Trimming pared 0 bases from V and 6 bases from J, leaving 6 bases between. Germline CDR1 reads SGHDT; CDR2 reads YYEEEE. These data originate in a study of shared T cell receptors in the human thymus. Clones were read by immunoSEQ multiplex PCR, and TCRdb kept only the in-frame ones, dropping some. The sample comprises about 660,000 clones, around nine tenths of which are singletons, and around 0.0099% rests with the top ten. This same sample was also taken into another study, of human thymus T cells. That work adds: Corrective heart surgery yielded resections, and these provided the thymus tissue.

The sequenced sample consisted of thymocytes. The source is a boy less than two years old with a congenital heart defect. This sequence joins TRBV5-6 and TRBJ1-2; a possible D gene is TRBD1 (5 bases). The CDR3 loop reads CASSLEGNGYTF. The CDR3 bases are TGTGCCAGCAGCTTGGAGGGGAATGGCTACACCTTC. Drawing the rest from reference TRBV5-6 and TRBJ1-2, the complete variable domain is DAGVTQSPTHLIKTRGQQVTLRCSPKSGHDTVSWYQQALGQGPQFIFQYYEEEERQRGNFPDRFSGHQFPNYSSELNVNALLLGDSALYLCASSLEGNGYTFGSGTRLTVV.